Listed here are 30 T cell receptor beta chains from one sample, sequenced in a study of T cell changes during pregnancy in multiple sclerosis. Assay: immunoSEQ multiplex PCR; the TCRdb copy retains only in-frame clones and omits some. The sample records about 110,000 clones, 85% to 95% being singletons. Sequencing used peripheral blood, obtained in the third trimester of pregnancy. The receptors here all came from a female donor in good health, enrolled as a control in a pregnancy study.

The J gene is TRBJ1-1, the V gene TRBV19; 8 nucleotides align to TRBD1. This CDR3 is built from 14 residues. Germline loops: CDR1 LNHDA, CDR2 SQIVND (reference sequence). V trimming: 7 bases; J trimming: 1 base; junction bases outside the gene matches: 5. CDR3 amino acids: CASTTDRENTEAFF. CDR3 sequence (DNA): TGTGCCAGTACCACGGACAGGGAGAACACTGAAGCTTTCTTT. The entire variable domain, with the rest obtained from reference TRBV19 and TRBJ1-1, is as follows: DGGITQSPKYLFRKEGQNVTLSCEQNLNHDAMYWYRQDPGQGLRLIYYSQIVNDFQKGDIAEGYSVSREKKESFPLTVTSAQKNPTAFYLCASTTDRENTEAFFGQGTRLTVV.

A single count supports this clone. V is TRBV25-1 and J is TRBJ1-1, with D possibly TRBD1 on 5 matching bases. This CDR3 contains 14 residues. Trimming shortened V by 5 bases and J by 4 bases, and 14 bases separated the two germline ends. Germline CDR1 MGHDK, CDR2 SYGVNS. The CDR3: CASSRTPFSTEAFF. CDR3 in DNA: TGTGCCAGCAGTCGGACACCTTTTTCCACTGAAGCTTTCTTT.

The rearrangement joins TRBV19 to TRBJ2-5; the match to TRBD2 covers 10 bases. V dropped 4 bases and J dropped 5; count of bases not matched to a gene: 7. This CDR3 has 15 amino acids. CDR1 and CDR2 (germline): LNHDA, SQIVND (reference sequence). The DNA for the CDR3 is TGTGCCAGTAGTAAAGCGGGGGGGGCTAGGGAGACCCAGTACTTC. As protein: CASSKAGGARETQYF.

This chain uses TRBV30 with TRBJ1-6, with a tentative D call TRBD1 (6 bases). The CDR3 is 13 amino acids. Germline assignment: CDR1 GTSNPN and CDR2 SVGIG (reference sequence). Trimming left V 5 bases short and J 8 bases short, with 13 bases between. The CDR3, as DNA: TGTGCCTGGCACAGGGTTCGTGATTCACCCCTCCACTTT. Its protein is CAWHRVRDSPLHF.

The chain joins TRBV4-3 to TRBJ1-3; TRBD1 is a possible D gene (5 bases). V was cut by 0 bases and J by 1 base, with 10 bases left in between. The CDR3 has 16 amino acids. Germline CDR1 and CDR2: LGHNA and YSLEER. Here the CDR3 reads CASSQDGAYSGNTIYF. CDR3 nucleotides: TGCGCCAGCAGCCAAGATGGGGCATATTCTGGAAACACCATATATTTT.

This chain links TRBV7-9 with TRBJ1-1; D gene ambiguous. The CDR3 loop spans 13 amino acids. V lost 2 bases to trimming and J lost 0 bases, with 4 bases between them. Germline-derived CDR1 and CDR2 are SEHNR and FQNEAQ (reference sequence). The CDR3 DNA reads as TGTGCCAGCAGCTTAACATTGAACACTGAAGCTTTCTTT. This sequence encodes CASSLTLNTEAFF. The variable domain in full, completed from reference TRBV7-9 and TRBJ1-1, reads DTGVSQNPRHKITKRGQNVTFRCDPISEHNRLYWYRQTLGQGPEFLTYFQNEAQLEKSRLLSDRFSAERPKGSFSTLEIQRTEQGDSAMYLCASSLTLNTEAFFGQGTRLTVV.

The genes are TRBV19 and TRBJ1-6; 7 positions agree with TRBD1. The V segment lost 7 bases and the J segment 9 bases; nucleotides outside the gene matches: 12. Germline CDR1 and CDR2: LNHDA and SQIVND (reference sequence). The CDR3 is made up of 15 amino acids. As DNA, the CDR3 is TGTGCCAGTACCCCAGGGACAGCTTCTGTTTCACCCCTCCACTTT. As protein: CASTPGTASVSPLHF.

The chain is built from TRBV30 and TRBJ2-7; 7 bases line up with TRBD1. The CDR3 is made up of 16 amino acids. The germline gives CDR1 GTSNPN, CDR2 SVGIG (reference sequence). V lost 2 bases and J lost 2; bases outside the gene matches: 12. As DNA, the CDR3 is TGTGCCTGGAGTTCCCACAGGGGTAAAAAAACCTACGAGCAGTACTTC. Residues: CAWSSHRGKKTYEQYF.

The chain joins TRBV7-2 to TRBJ2-3; TRBD2 matches at 9 bases. J lost 2 bases, V lost 0 bases, and 6 bases had no gene match. Germline lookup yields CDR1 SGHTA and CDR2 FQGNSA. This CDR3 has 17 amino acids. The CDR3 nucleotides are TGTGCCAGCAGCTTAGCGCGTTTAGCGGGGGACACAGATACGCAGTATTTT. It translates to CASSLARLAGDTDTQYF. Drawing the rest from reference TRBV7-2 and TRBJ2-3, the complete variable domain is GAGVSQSPSNKVTEKGKDVELRCDPISGHTALYWYRQSLGQGLEFLIYFQGNSAPDKSGLPSDRFSAERTGGSVSTLTIQRTQQEDSAVYLCASSLARLAGDTDTQYFGPGTRLTVL.

J is TRBJ1-1 and V is TRBV18, with D possibly being TRBD1 (5 bases). The CDR3 is 15 residues long. V was trimmed by 0 bases and J by 0 bases, leaving 8 bases between them. Per the germline V gene, CDR1 is KGHSH and CDR2 is LQKENI. The CDR3 DNA reads TGTGCCAGCTCACCACCGCCAGGGATGAACACTGAAGCTTTCTTT. Protein: CASSPPPGMNTEAFF.

The V gene is TRBV4-2, the J gene TRBJ1-1; D is unclear. The V and J ends lost 1 base and 0 bases respectively, with 9 bases between them. This CDR3 contains 15 residues. Germline CDR1 is LGHNA and CDR2 is YNFKEQ. As DNA, the CDR3 is TGTGCCAGCAGCCAAGCGATTCAGGTGAACACTGAAGCTTTCTTT. Its protein is CASSQAIQVNTEAFF.

The genes are TRBV2 and TRBJ2-1; 8 bases line up with TRBD2. In germline, CDR1 is SNHLY, CDR2 FYNNEI. This CDR3 contains 14 residues. J lost 9 bases, V lost 3 bases, and 7 bases had no gene match. The CDR3, as DNA: TGTGCCAGCAGTGATTACGGGGGGGCCGCTGAGCAGTTCTTC. Encoded protein: CASSDYGGAAEQFF.

The chain employs TRBV5-6 and TRBJ1-3, with D tentatively TRBD1 (5 bases). The length of the CDR3 is 15 residues. The germline V and J ends were trimmed by 6 bases and 2 bases, with 15 bases remaining between them. Germline-derived CDR1 and CDR2 are SGHDT and YYEEEE. CDR3 loop: CASNPFSGAGNTIYF. In DNA, the CDR3 is TGTGCCAGCAATCCCTTTTCGGGGGCTGGAAACACCATATATTTT.

The V call is TRBV5-1, the J call TRBJ2-1; the match to TRBD2 covers 15 bases. The CDR3 spans 18 residues. V was pared by 2 bases and J by 5 bases, with 8 bases of the junction left unmatched. Germline-derived CDR1 and CDR2 are SGHRS and YFSETQ. The CDR3 loop is CASSFGGTSGGTDNEQFF. The CDR3 DNA is TGCGCCAGCAGCTTTGGGGGGACTAGCGGGGGGACTGACAATGAGCAGTTCTTC.

The chain carries TRBV27 and TRBJ2-7; possibly TRBD1 for D (6 bases). Germline V CDR1 and CDR2: MNHEY, SMNVEV (reference sequence). This CDR3 has 11 amino acids. V lost 5 bases, J lost 4 bases, and 6 bases lay in between. CDR3 in amino acids: CASSTGYEQYF. The CDR3 nucleotides are TGTGCCAGCAGTACAGGGTACGAGCAGTACTTC.

A note on this clone: In the same sample, other DNA sequences code for this CDR3. This sequence joins TRBV30 and TRBJ1-2; D is undetermined. Trimming removed 1 base from V and 4 bases from J, with 7 bases in between. The CDR3 runs to 12 residues. The germline V gene has CDR1 GTSNPN and CDR2 SVGIG (reference sequence). The CDR3 reads CAWSAGGYGYTF. CDR3 bases: TGTGCCTGGAGTGCCGGTGGCTATGGCTACACCTTC.

The V gene is TRBV5-1, the J gene TRBJ1-1, with 11 nucleotides matching TRBD1. This CDR3 has 15 amino acids. J lost 4 bases, V lost 4 bases, and 6 bases had no gene match. Germline CDR1 SGHRS, CDR2 YFSETQ. The chain's CDR3 is CASSLGTGGGTEAFF. The CDR3, as DNA: TGCGCCAGCAGCCTGGGGACAGGGGGAGGCACTGAAGCTTTCTTT.

This sequence joins TRBV7-8 and TRBJ2-7, with D perhaps matching TRBD1 (6 bases). Trimming left V 4 bases short and J 4 bases short, with 14 bases between. CDR3 length: 14 amino acids. The germline V gene has CDR1 SGHVS and CDR2 FQNEAQ. The CDR3 sequence is CASSSLTGTYEQYF. The CDR3 DNA is TGTGCCAGCAGCTCCTTGACAGGTACTTACGAGCAGTACTTC.

V usage is TRBV4-2 and J usage is TRBJ2-5, with TRBD2 matching over 13 bases. After removal of 3 bases from V and 4 bases from J, the junction contained 5 bases not matched to a gene. The CDR3 consists of 16 residues. Germline V gene data show CDR1 as LGHNA and CDR2 as YNFKEQ. This CDR3 is CASSQPLAGGRETQYF. CDR3 sequence (DNA): TGTGCCAGCAGCCAGCCACTAGCGGGGGGGCGAGAGACCCAGTACTTC.

The chain carries TRBV7-2 and TRBJ2-4; D is unclear. The germline V gene has CDR1 SGHTA and CDR2 FQGNSA. The ends were cut back, 5 bases at V and 0 bases at J, with 14 bases in the middle. The CDR3 loop spans 16 amino acids. The CDR3: CASSLTWMLAKNIQYF. The CDR3 coding sequence is TGTGCCAGCAGCCTGACTTGGATGCTAGCCAAAAACATTCAGTACTTC. The full variable domain, with the rest looked up from reference TRBV7-2 and TRBJ2-4, is GAGVSQSPSNKVTEKGKDVELRCDPISGHTALYWYRQSLGQGLEFLIYFQGNSAPDKSGLPSDRFSAERTGGSVSTLTIQRTQQEDSAVYLCASSLTWMLAKNIQYFGAGTRLSVL.

The table lists this clone with a few counts. The rearrangement joins TRBV6-5 to TRBJ1-2; 9 nucleotides match TRBD1. The CDR3 length is 14 residues. Trimming removed 4 bases from V and 8 bases from J; junction bases left unmatched: 8. Germline V lookup: CDR1 MNHEY, CDR2 SVGAGI. DNA for the CDR3: TGTGCCAGCAGTTTCCACGACAGGGGGGGCGGCTACACCTTC. It specifies CASSFHDRGGGYTF.

The table lists this clone with many counts. This rearrangement joins TRBV5-1 to TRBJ1-2; TRBD1 might be the D (6 bases). The CDR3 extends over 15 amino acids. Trimming took off 1 base at V and 4 bases at J, with 14 bases between the two ends. Germline lookup yields CDR1 SGHRS and CDR2 YFSETQ. The CDR3 coding sequence is TGCGCCAGCAGCTTGAATCAGGGGCTTGCCTATGGCTACACCTTC. This gives the protein CASSLNQGLAYGYTF.

The gene calls are TRBV18 and TRBJ1-5; 7 bases line up with TRBD1. Germline CDR1 reads KGHSH; CDR2 reads LQKENI. This CDR3 is built from 15 residues. Unmatched junction bases numbered 7, after V lost 3 bases and J lost 5 bases. As DNA, the CDR3 is TGTGCCAGCTCACCCTCAGACAGGGTGGATCAGCCCCAGCATTTT. This sequence encodes CASSPSDRVDQPQHF.

In this sample, this clone turned up once. V is TRBV12-5 and J is TRBJ2-5; 11 bases line up with TRBD1. In germline, CDR1 is LGHNT, CDR2 FRNRAP. The CDR3 totals 14 residues. The junction had 4 bases not matched to a gene; V was cut back by 6 bases and J by 4 bases. This CDR3 reads CASGDGTGGETQYF. The CDR3 DNA sequence: TGTGCTAGTGGGGACGGGACAGGGGGAGAGACCCAGTACTTC.

This chain uses TRBV9 with TRBJ2-7, with D hard to call. The germline gives CDR1 SGDLS, CDR2 YYNGEE. Trimming cost V 4 bases and J 2 bases, with 16 bases left between them. This CDR3 contains 15 residues. The CDR3 nucleotides read TGTGCCAGCAGCCCTGGTTCTGGGCGAACCTACGAGCAGTACTTC. Translation gives CASSPGSGRTYEQYF.

The V and J genes are TRBV18 and TRBJ1-1; a possible D gene is TRBD1 (6 bases). Trimming removed 6 bases at V and 1 base at J, with 15 bases between. CDR1 and CDR2 from the germline V gene are KGHSH and LQKENI. CDR3 length equals 15 residues. CDR3 bases: TGTGCCAGCTCCCCCCGACAGGCGGAGAACACTGAAGCTTTCTTT. Its protein product is CASSPRQAENTEAFF.

V gene TRBV7-2 combines with J gene TRBJ2-5; D is possibly TRBD2 (6 bases). Trimming took off 0 bases at V and 1 base at J, with 12 bases between the two ends. The germline CDR1 and CDR2 sequences are SGHTA and FQGNSA. CDR3 size: 16 residues. CDR3 DNA: TGTGCCAGCAGCTTAGCCGGGGTGGGGGGCCAAGAGACCCAGTACTTC. Protein sequence: CASSLAGVGGQETQYF.

This chain connects TRBV11-3 to TRBJ2-5, with D tentatively TRBD1 (5 bases). This CDR3 contains 15 residues. Trimming cost V 5 bases and J 5 bases, with 18 bases left between them. Germline V gene data show CDR1 as SGHNT and CDR2 as YENEEA. The CDR3 nucleotides are TGTGCCAGCAGCCCCACCCCCAGGGTTGGGGAGACCCAGTACTTC. The encoded protein is CASSPTPRVGETQYF.

This chain uses TRBV7-8 with TRBJ1-5, with D perhaps TRBD1 (6 bases). Germline CDR1 SGHVS, CDR2 FQNEAQ. With 0 bases removed from V and 0 bases from J, the gap between germline ends came to 6 bases. CDR3 length: 15 amino acids. The CDR3 sequence: CASSLADSSNQPQHF. DNA of the CDR3: TGTGCCAGCAGCTTAGCGGACAGTAGCAATCAGCCCCAGCATTTT.

This sequence joins TRBV19 and TRBJ1-1; possibly TRBD1 for D (6 bases). CDR1 and CDR2 from the germline V gene are LNHDA and SQIVND (reference sequence). The V end lost 6 bases, the J end lost 5 bases, and 19 bases lay between the germline ends. The CDR3 has 15 residues. CDR3 in DNA: TGTGCCAGTAGCCTAGGACAGCCAACGGGGACTGAAGCTTTCTTT. This encodes CASSLGQPTGTEAFF.